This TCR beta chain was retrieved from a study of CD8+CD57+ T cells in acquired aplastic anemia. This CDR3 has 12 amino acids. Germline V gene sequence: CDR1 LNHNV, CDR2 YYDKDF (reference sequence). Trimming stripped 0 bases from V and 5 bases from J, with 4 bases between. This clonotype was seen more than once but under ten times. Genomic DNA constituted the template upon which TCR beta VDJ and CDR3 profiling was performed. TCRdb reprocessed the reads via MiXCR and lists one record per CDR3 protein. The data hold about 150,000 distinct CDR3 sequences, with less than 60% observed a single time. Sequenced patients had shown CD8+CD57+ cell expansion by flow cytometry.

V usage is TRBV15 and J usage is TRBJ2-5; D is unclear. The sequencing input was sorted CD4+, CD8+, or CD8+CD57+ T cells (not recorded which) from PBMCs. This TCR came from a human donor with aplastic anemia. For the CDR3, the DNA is TGTGCCACCAGCAGAGACGCGGAGACCCAGTACTTC. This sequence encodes CATSRDAETQYF.